Sequencing of this T cell receptor (beta chain) was carried out in a study of control samples from healthy donors and cancer patients. The ends were cut back, 4 bases at V and 4 bases at J, with 9 bases in the middle. The CDR3 runs 13 residues. Germline CDR1 and CDR2: MNHEY and SMNVEV (reference sequence). Generated by immunoSEQ multiplex PCR, the TCRdb table keeps only in-frame clones and is missing some. This sample yields roughly 120,000 clones, of which roughly 90% are seen a single time; approximately 37% belongs to the top ten. This TCR came from a man aged 50-59 years in good health. The chain combines TRBV27 with TRBJ2-3; either TRBD1 or TRBD2 may fit D (5 bases each). Specimen: blood. The DNA for the CDR3 is TGTGCCAGCAGTTCAAGGGGAGCAGATACGCAGTATTTT. It specifies CASSSRGADTQYF.